The 30 T cell receptor beta chains reported below all come from one sample, sequenced in a study of blood T cell repertoires in COVID-19 (dated by TCRdb to 2019 to 2021). The method behind the library was the immunoSEQ multiplex PCR assay. TCRdb took over this immuneACCESS table, retaining in-frame rearrangements with V and J assigned. Such tables are incomplete; in checked studies, under half of the missing clones stem from an unresolved V gene, and the remainder is unexplained. Present in this sample are 180,000 or so clones, about 90% of which were seen just once. Nearly 2.5% of the sample lies in the top ten. Specimen: peripheral blood. Every receptor here comes from a man aged 40-49 years with active or convalescent COVID-19.

The CDR3 loop reads CASTSGQASNYGYTF. CDR3 DNA: TGTGCCAGCACCTCCGGACAGGCGAGTAACTATGGCTACACCTTC. The genes are TRBV6-5 and TRBJ1-2, with TRBD1 identical over 7 bases. V dropped 7 bases and J dropped 1; count of bases not matched to a gene: 9. The CDR3 has 15 residues. Germline V lookup: CDR1 MNHEY, CDR2 SVGAGI.

The chain has TRBV6-2 or TRBV6-3 and TRBJ2-3; 7 bases line up with TRBD1. The trim removed 5 bases at V and 3 bases at J, leaving 11 bases unmatched. The CDR3 has 16 residues. The germline CDR1 and CDR2 sequences are MNHEY and SVGEGT. The chain's CDR3 is CASSALGRGRTDTQYF. In DNA, the CDR3 is TGTGCCAGCAGTGCCCTGGGAAGGGGGCGGACAGATACGCAGTATTTT.

The rearrangement uses TRBV14 and TRBJ1-1, with D possibly being TRBD1 (5 bases). Trimming removed 0 bases from V and 1 base from J, with 9 bases in between. Per the germline V gene, CDR1 is SGHDN and CDR2 is FVKESK. The CDR3 covers 15 residues. The CDR3 DNA reads TGTGCCAGCAGCCAAGATGACAGTCCGAACACTGAAGCTTTCTTT. This sequence encodes CASSQDDSPNTEAFF.

Concerning this clone: A junction end diverges from the germline sequence, so it may reflect a read error. This sequence joins TRBV12-3 or TRBV12-4 and TRBJ2-1; TRBD2 aligns across 12 bases. This CDR3 comprises 11 residues. The CDR3 DNA reads TGTGCCAGCAGTTTTGCTAGCGGGGGGGTCTTC. This gives the protein CASSFASGGVF.

The chain recombines TRBV30 with TRBJ1-2; D gene unclear. CDR1 and CDR2 from the germline V gene are GTSNPN and SVGIG (reference sequence). The CDR3 extends over 11 amino acids. V was pared by 5 bases and J by 4 bases, with 8 bases between. The CDR3 spells CAWDNSYGYTF. The CDR3 DNA reads as TGTGCCTGGGATAACAGCTATGGCTACACCTTC. The variable domain in full, with the rest retrieved from reference TRBV30 and TRBJ1-2, is SQTIHQWPATLVQPVGSPLSLECTVEGTSNPNLYWYRQAAGRGLQLLFYSVGIGQISSEVPQNLSASRPQDRQFILSSKKLLLSDSGFYLCAWDNSYGYTFGSGTRLTVV.

This rearrangement joins TRBV28 to TRBJ1-5, with 10 bases that match TRBD1. CDR1 and CDR2 from the germline V gene are MDHEN and SYDVKM. V gave up 5 bases and J gave up 7 bases; unmatched junction bases: 8. The CDR3 runs to 15 residues. The CDR3 is CASSIGTGVGQPQHF. The CDR3 nucleotides are TGTGCCAGCAGTATCGGGACAGGGGTCGGACAGCCCCAGCATTTT.

The V gene is TRBV28, the J gene TRBJ2-2; D may be TRBD1 (6 bases). The CDR3 totals 16 residues. The germline V gene has CDR1 MDHEN and CDR2 SYDVKM. The V and J ends lost 6 bases and 5 bases respectively, with 19 bases between them. This CDR3 reads CASSLPLGAGTGELFF. DNA of the CDR3: TGTGCCAGCAGCCTCCCCTTGGGGGCGGGTACCGGGGAGCTGTTTTTT.

The chain recombines TRBV6-1 with TRBJ1-4; D gene ambiguous. Germline V gene lookup returns CDR1 MNHNS and CDR2 SASEGT. This CDR3 spans 11 amino acids. Trimming pared 2 bases from V and 14 bases from J, leaving 9 bases between. CDR3 DNA: TGTGCCAGCAGTGAATTCGGGGTCCTGTTTTTT. Amino acids: CASSEFGVLFF.

This chain uses TRBV5-6 with TRBJ1-6; no reliable D call. Trimming cost V 0 bases and J 0 bases, with 10 bases left between them. Germline values: CDR1 SGHDT, CDR2 YYEEEE. CDR3 length: 17 amino acids. The CDR3 is CASSLGGLGSYNSPLHF. The DNA for the CDR3 is TGTGCCAGCAGCTTGGGAGGTCTGGGCTCCTATAATTCACCCCTCCACTTT.

The J gene is TRBJ2-6, the V gene TRBV27; D may be TRBD1 (6 bases). Trimming took off 6 bases at V and 4 bases at J, with 10 bases between the two ends. CDR3 length equals 14 residues. CDR1 MNHEY and CDR2 SMNVEV come from the germline V gene (reference sequence). This CDR3 is CASRGAGGANVLTF. The CDR3, as DNA: TGTGCCAGCAGGGGGGCGGGCGGGGCCAACGTCCTGACTTTC.

The rearrangement links TRBV3-1 (or the pseudogene TRBV3-2) to TRBJ1-1; D remains unclear. The V end lost 1 base, the J end lost 6 bases, and 21 bases lay between the germline ends. The CDR3 loop spans 17 amino acids. Looked up from germline, CDR1 is LGHDT and CDR2 is YNNKEL (reference sequence). This chain's CDR3 is CASSQAGTEVFLAEAFF. CDR3 bases: TGTGCCAGCAGCCAAGCGGGAACTGAGGTTTTTTTGGCTGAAGCTTTCTTT.

The chain couples TRBV28 to TRBJ2-7; TRBD1 aligns across 10 bases. Germline values: CDR1 MDHEN, CDR2 SYDVKM. V lost 5 bases and J lost 8; bases outside the gene matches: 12. There are 15 residues in the CDR3. CDR3 amino acids: CASSPRQGAPAKQYF. The CDR3 nucleotides are TGTGCCAGCAGTCCGAGACAGGGGGCCCCGGCCAAGCAGTACTTC.

The CDR3 coding sequence is TGTGCCAGCAGCCTAGGCGGGAGGGGTGAAGCTTTCTTT. Translated, it gives CASSLGGRGEAFF. The rearrangement joins TRBV9 to TRBJ1-1; D possibly corresponds to TRBD1 (5 bases). The CDR3 sequence is 13 residues long. Trimming removed 4 bases from V and 7 bases from J, with 14 bases in between. Germline V CDR1 and CDR2: SGDLS, YYNGEE.

The CDR3 nucleotides are TGTGCCTGGAGTGTACTACAACCCGGGACAGATACGCAGTATTTT. It is translated as CAWSVLQPGTDTQYF. The chain is built from TRBV30 and TRBJ2-3, with D unresolved. Germline V gene data show CDR1 as GTSNPN and CDR2 as SVGIG (reference sequence). Trimming pared 0 bases from V and 3 bases from J, leaving 13 bases between. The CDR3 contains 15 residues. Filled out from reference TRBV30 and TRBJ2-3, the complete variable domain reads SQTIHQWPATLVQPVGSPLSLECTVEGTSNPNLYWYRQAAGRGLQLLFYSVGIGQISSEVPQNLSASRPQDRQFILSSKKLLLSDSGFYLCAWSVLQPGTDTQYFGPGTRLTVL.

This CDR3 reads CASSPHPGGEGETQYF. The CDR3 DNA reads TGTGCCAGCAGCCCCCACCCGGGAGGGGAGGGAGAGACCCAGTACTTC. The chain links TRBV11-2 to TRBJ2-5; 8 bases are a match to TRBD2. The junction had 12 bases not matched to a gene; V was cut back by 5 bases and J by 4 bases. Germline CDR1 reads SGHAT; CDR2 reads FQNNGV. The CDR3 length is 16 residues.

The chain recombines TRBV15 with TRBJ2-2; D is undetermined. This CDR3 spans 13 amino acids. In germline, CDR1 is LNHNV, CDR2 YYDKDF (reference sequence). Trimming took 4 bases from V and 1 from J, leaving 4 bases between them. The CDR3 region is CATSTKNTGELFF. In DNA form, the CDR3 reads TGTGCCACCAGCACTAAGAACACCGGGGAGCTGTTTTTT.

The V call is TRBV7-9, the J call TRBJ2-1, with D possibly matching TRBD1 (7 bases). The CDR3 spans 15 residues. Trimming pared 5 bases from V and 1 base from J, leaving 12 bases between. Germline values: CDR1 SEHNR, CDR2 FQNEAQ (reference sequence). The DNA for the CDR3 is TGTGCCAGCAGCACGACAGGGAGGTCCTACAATGAGCAGTTCTTC. Protein sequence: CASSTTGRSYNEQFF.

The V and J genes are TRBV11-2 and TRBJ1-5; weak D call: TRBD1 (6 bases). This CDR3 has 13 residues. The germline V and J ends were trimmed by 5 bases and 4 bases, with 9 bases remaining between them. Germline lookup yields CDR1 SGHAT and CDR2 FQNNGV. The CDR3 protein is CASSTQGNQPQHF. CDR3 coding DNA: TGTGCCAGCAGCACCCAGGGGAATCAGCCCCAGCATTTT. Combining the CDR3 with reference TRBV11-2 and TRBJ1-5 gives the whole variable domain EAGVAQSPRYKIIEKRQSVAFWCNPISGHATLYWYQQILGQGPKLLIQFQNNGVVDDSQLPKDRFSAERLKGVDSTLKIQPAKLEDSAVYLCASSTQGNQPQHFGDGTRLSIL.

The table lists this clone with a count of one. This sequence joins TRBV6-6 and TRBJ2-3, with a possible D match to TRBD1 (6 bases). Germline V lookup: CDR1 MNHNY, CDR2 SVGAGI (reference sequence). The CDR3 spans 16 residues. Trimming removed 4 bases from V and 1 base from J, with 15 bases in between. The CDR3 here is CASSFPRDTGTDTQYF. CDR3 DNA: TGTGCCAGCAGTTTCCCCCGGGACACCGGCACAGATACGCAGTATTTT.

The J gene is TRBJ2-2, the V gene TRBV5-6; the D gene is possibly TRBD1 (6 bases). The CDR3 length is 13 residues. Looked up from germline, CDR1 is SGHDT and CDR2 is YYEEEE. V gave up 5 bases and J gave up 7 bases, with 12 bases separating them. The CDR3 reads CASSLDRRGELFF. DNA of the CDR3: TGTGCCAGCAGTCTCGACAGGCGCGGGGAGCTGTTTTTT.

The gene calls are TRBV5-6 and TRBJ1-2; the D is unclear. This CDR3 has 14 amino acids. Germline CDR1 SGHDT, CDR2 YYEEEE. The V gene lost 2 bases and the J gene lost 0 bases, with 8 bases spanning the gap. CDR3 amino acids: CASSFGQANYGYTF. Written as DNA, the CDR3 is TGTGCCAGCAGCTTTGGCCAGGCTAACTATGGCTACACCTTC.

The chain has TRBV27 and TRBJ2-7, with D possibly TRBD2 on 6 matching bases. The germline gives CDR1 MNHEY, CDR2 SMNVEV (reference sequence). CDR3 length equals 15 residues. V was cut by 3 bases and J by 2 bases, with 14 bases left in between. DNA of the CDR3: TGTGCCAGCAGTTTCGGGGGAAGTGCGACCTACGAGCAGTACTTC. Its protein is CASSFGGSATYEQYF.

The chain uses TRBV4-1 and TRBJ2-1, with 9 bases aligning to TRBD2. The CDR3 extends over 17 amino acids. In germline, CDR1 is MGHRA, CDR2 YSYEKL. After removal of 2 bases from V and 2 bases from J, the junction contained 7 bases not matched to a gene. The CDR3 sequence: CASSQPGLARTYNEQFF. The DNA for the CDR3 is TGCGCCAGCAGCCAACCCGGACTAGCGCGGACCTACAATGAGCAGTTCTTC.

The genes are TRBV6-6 and TRBJ2-7; 9 bases are a match to TRBD2. Germline assignment: CDR1 MNHNY and CDR2 SVGAGI (reference sequence). V shed 0 bases and J 3 bases; nucleotides not matched to a gene: 3. This CDR3 is built from 15 residues. CDR3 DNA: TGTGCCAGCAGTTACTCTGGGACTAGCAGCTACGAGCAGTACTTC. Translation gives CASSYSGTSSYEQYF.

The chain couples TRBV19 to TRBJ1-6; D perhaps matches TRBD1 (5 bases). Trimming removed 9 bases from V and 0 bases from J, with 15 bases in between. The CDR3 contains 16 residues. Germline V lookup: CDR1 LNHDA, CDR2 SQIVND (reference sequence). The DNA for the CDR3 is TGTGCCAGCACAGCTGGGGCTAGCTCCTATAATTCACCCCTCCACTTT. Translated, it gives CASTAGASSYNSPLHF.

The chain has TRBV6-5 and TRBJ2-1; 13 positions match TRBD2. CDR3 length: 16 amino acids. After removal of 2 bases from V and 4 bases from J, the junction contained 2 bases not matched to a gene. Germline CDR1 reads MNHEY; CDR2 reads SVGAGI. CDR3 residues: CASSYATSGGYNEQFF. CDR3 nucleotides: TGTGCCAGCAGTTACGCGACTAGCGGGGGGTACAATGAGCAGTTCTTC.

The rearrangement joins TRBV18 to TRBJ1-1, with 8 bases matching TRBD1. The germline CDR1 and CDR2 sequences are KGHSH and LQKENI. This CDR3 comprises 15 residues. V lost 3 bases to trimming and J lost 1 base; unmatched junction nucleotides: 4. Here the CDR3 reads CASSPADRANTEAFF. The CDR3 DNA reads as TGTGCCAGCTCACCCGCGGACAGGGCGAACACTGAAGCTTTCTTT.

V is TRBV6-5 and J is TRBJ1-3; maybe TRBD1 (6 bases). With 4 bases removed from V and 0 bases from J, the gap between germline ends came to 10 bases. This CDR3 region has 15 residues. Looked up from germline, CDR1 is MNHEY and CDR2 is SVGAGI. The CDR3 loop reads CASSSQGYSGNTIYF. As DNA, the CDR3 is TGTGCCAGCAGTTCCCAGGGGTACTCTGGAAACACCATATATTTT.

The chain combines TRBV7-9 with TRBJ2-6; D unresolved. This CDR3 has 13 amino acids. In germline, CDR1 is SEHNR, CDR2 FQNEAQ (reference sequence). Between the trimmed V and J ends, which lost 6 bases and 6 bases, there was a span of 9 bases. CDR3 coding DNA: TGTGCCAGCAGGAGGATACAGGCCAACGTCCTGACTTTC. This encodes CASRRIQANVLTF.

A few counts support this clone. The chain is built from TRBV29-1 and TRBJ1-2, with D unclear. V was cut by 2 bases and J by 8 bases, with 9 bases left in between. The CDR3 contains 11 residues. Germline values: CDR1 SQVTM, CDR2 ANQGSEA. CDR3 nucleotides: TGCAGCGTTGAACGAGGGAACGGCTACACCTTC. Encoded protein: CSVERGNGYTF.